What follows are 5 T cell receptor beta chains derived from one specimen sequenced in a study of T-cell reconstitution after alpha-beta-depleted transplantation in children. The TCRbeta library was prepared with unique molecular identifiers. TCRdb fed the PCR reads into MiXCR, producing one record per CDR3 protein. The sample records about 980,000 distinct CDR3 sequences, roughly 29% being singletons. Sequencing used PBMCs, mostly from graft donor cells, obtained 360 days after TCRalphabeta/CD19-depleted stem cell transplant. Source of these receptors: a boy younger than two who had a stem cell transplant for SCID, so the T cells may come from the graft donor.

This clonotype appeared a few times. This sequence joins TRBV10-3 and TRBJ1-1, with 7 bases identical to TRBD1. The germline CDR1 and CDR2 sequences are ENHRY and SYGVKD. This CDR3 has 15 amino acids. After removal of 2 bases from V and 4 bases from J, the junction contained 7 bases not matched to a gene. The CDR3 reads CAISEHGQAGTEAFF. The CDR3 DNA reads TGTGCCATCAGTGAGCACGGACAGGCGGGCACTGAAGCTTTCTTT.

This clonotype has more than one count but fewer than ten. This chain uses TRBV18 with TRBJ2-3, with 7 nucleotides matching TRBD2. The CDR3 sequence is 18 residues long. V was clipped by 3 bases and J by 2 bases; unmatched bases: 14. Germline-derived CDR1 and CDR2 are KGHSH and LQKENI. The CDR3 loop is CASSPQNRLAKLTDTQYF. CDR3 bases: TGTGCCAGCTCACCTCAAAACCGACTAGCCAAACTCACAGATACGCAGTATTTT.

On this clonotype: A read error may account for a junction end that differs from germline. The genes are TRBV5-1 and TRBJ2-5; TRBD2 aligns across 9 bases. This CDR3 contains 16 residues. Germline lookup yields CDR1 SGHRS and CDR2 YFSETQ. The CDR3 DNA follows: TGTGCCAGCTCACCAGGCCTAGCGGGGCCCCAAGAGACCCAGTACTTC. Translation gives CASSPGLAGPQETQYF.

This clonotype was counted only a few times. The chain uses TRBV4-2 and TRBJ1-1, with no clear D. This CDR3 comprises 13 residues. CDR1 is LGHNA, CDR2 YNFKEQ, per germline. Trimming removed 0 bases at V and 1 base at J, with 3 bases between. The CDR3 bases are TGTGCCAGCAGCCAAGATAAGAACACTGAAGCTTTCTTT. Protein product: CASSQDKNTEAFF.

The V gene is TRBV20-1, the J gene TRBJ2-5, with D possibly TRBD2 on 5 matching bases. V dropped 1 base and J dropped 7 bases, with 10 bases sitting between them. Germline-derived CDR1 and CDR2 are DFQATT and SNEGSKA (reference sequence). The CDR3 has 12 residues. The CDR3 loop is CSARALGGTQYF. The CDR3 nucleotides are TGCAGTGCTAGAGCTCTCGGAGGGACCCAGTACTTC.